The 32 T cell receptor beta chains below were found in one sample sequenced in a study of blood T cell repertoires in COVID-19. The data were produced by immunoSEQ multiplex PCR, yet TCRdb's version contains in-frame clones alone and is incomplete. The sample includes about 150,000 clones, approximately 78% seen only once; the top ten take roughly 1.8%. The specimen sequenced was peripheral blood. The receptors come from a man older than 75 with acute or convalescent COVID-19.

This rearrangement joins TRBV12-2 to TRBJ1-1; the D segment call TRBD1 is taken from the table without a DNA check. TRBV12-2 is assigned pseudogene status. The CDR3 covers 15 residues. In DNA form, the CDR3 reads TGTGCAAGTCGCTTAGTTTCCCAGGGCAACACTGAAGCTTTCTTT. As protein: CASRLVSQGNTEAFF.

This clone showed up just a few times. The CDR3: CSVVTGGKEQYF. The DNA for the CDR3 is TGCAGCGTTGTGACAGGGGGCAAAGAGCAGTACTTC. The chain combines TRBV29-1 with TRBJ2-7; 10 nucleotides agree with TRBD1. V lost 4 bases, J lost 7 bases, and 4 bases stayed unmatched. Germline CDR1 SQVTM, CDR2 ANQGSEA. The CDR3 runs to 12 residues.

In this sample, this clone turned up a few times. The DNA for the CDR3 is TGTGCCAGCTCACCACCGTTTCAGGGCACAGATACGCAGTATTTT. This gives the protein CASSPPFQGTDTQYF. The chain has TRBV18 and TRBJ2-3; D uncertain. Trimming shortened V by 0 bases and J by 1 base, and 8 bases separated the two germline ends. The CDR3 length is 15 residues. Germline V CDR1 and CDR2: KGHSH, LQKENI.

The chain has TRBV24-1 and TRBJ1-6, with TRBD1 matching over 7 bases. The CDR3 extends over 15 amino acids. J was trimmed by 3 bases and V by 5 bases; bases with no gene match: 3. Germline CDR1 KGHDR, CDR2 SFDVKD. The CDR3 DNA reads TGTGCCACCAGTGGCAGGGGGAACTATAATTCACCCCTCCACTTT. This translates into CATSGRGNYNSPLHF.

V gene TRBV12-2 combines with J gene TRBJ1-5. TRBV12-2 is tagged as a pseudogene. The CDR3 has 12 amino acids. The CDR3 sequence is CASRRGVQPQHF. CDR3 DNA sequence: TGTGCAAGTCGCCGGGGGGTTCAGCCCCAGCATTTT.

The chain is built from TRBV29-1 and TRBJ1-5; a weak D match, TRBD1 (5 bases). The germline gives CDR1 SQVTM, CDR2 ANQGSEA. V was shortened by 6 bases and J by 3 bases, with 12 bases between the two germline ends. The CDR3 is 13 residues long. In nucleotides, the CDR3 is TGCAGCGTAGTGGACATTCCCAATCAGCCCCAGCATTTT. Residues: CSVVDIPNQPQHF.

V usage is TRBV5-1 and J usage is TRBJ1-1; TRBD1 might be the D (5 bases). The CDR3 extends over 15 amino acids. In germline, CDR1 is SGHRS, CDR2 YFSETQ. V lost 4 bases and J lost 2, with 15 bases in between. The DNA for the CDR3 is TGCGCCAGCAGCCCGGAGACAGTCCTCAACACTGAAGCTTTCTTT. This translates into CASSPETVLNTEAFF.

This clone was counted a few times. CDR3 region: CASSKDRGGGISYEQYF. The CDR3 DNA reads TGTGCCAGTAGTAAGGACAGGGGAGGAGGCATCTCCTACGAGCAGTACTTC. J is TRBJ2-7 and V is TRBV19, with 9 bases aligning to TRBD1. The CDR3 is 17 residues long. Germline V CDR1 and CDR2: LNHDA, SQIVND (reference sequence). The trim removed 4 bases at V and 0 bases at J, leaving 10 bases unmatched.

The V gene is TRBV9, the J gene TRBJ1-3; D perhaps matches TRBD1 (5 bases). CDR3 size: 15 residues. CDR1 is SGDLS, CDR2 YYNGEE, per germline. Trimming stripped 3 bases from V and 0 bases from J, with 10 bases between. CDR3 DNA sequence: TGTGCCAGCAGCGACAGGTTAGGCTCTGGAAACACCATATATTTT. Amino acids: CASSDRLGSGNTIYF.

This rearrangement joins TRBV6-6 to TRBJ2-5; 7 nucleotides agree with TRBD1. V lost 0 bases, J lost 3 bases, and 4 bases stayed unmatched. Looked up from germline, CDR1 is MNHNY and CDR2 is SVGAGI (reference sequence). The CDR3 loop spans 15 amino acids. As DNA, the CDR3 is TGTGCCAGCAGTTACTCTATAGGGGGCAAAGAGACCCAGTACTTC. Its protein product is CASSYSIGGKETQYF.

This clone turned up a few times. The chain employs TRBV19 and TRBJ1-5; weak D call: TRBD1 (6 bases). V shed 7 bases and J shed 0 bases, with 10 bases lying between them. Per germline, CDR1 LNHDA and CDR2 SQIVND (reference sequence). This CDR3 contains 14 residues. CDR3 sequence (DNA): TGTGCCAGTAACAGGGAATATAGCAATCAGCCCCAGCATTTT. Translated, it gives CASNREYSNQPQHF.

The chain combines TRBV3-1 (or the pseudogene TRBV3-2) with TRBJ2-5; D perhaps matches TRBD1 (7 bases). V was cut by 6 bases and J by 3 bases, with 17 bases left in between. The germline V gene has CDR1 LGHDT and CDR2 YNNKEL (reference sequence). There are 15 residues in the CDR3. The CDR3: CASSLPGGIKETQYF. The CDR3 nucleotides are TGTGCCAGCAGTCTACCAGGGGGGATAAAAGAGACCCAGTACTTC.

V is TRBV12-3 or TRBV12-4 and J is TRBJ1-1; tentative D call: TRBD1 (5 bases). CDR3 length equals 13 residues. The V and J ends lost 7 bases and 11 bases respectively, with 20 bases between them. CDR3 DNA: TGTGCCAGCACCATCACCCCTTCGGGGGAGGCTTTCTTT. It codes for CASTITPSGEAFF.

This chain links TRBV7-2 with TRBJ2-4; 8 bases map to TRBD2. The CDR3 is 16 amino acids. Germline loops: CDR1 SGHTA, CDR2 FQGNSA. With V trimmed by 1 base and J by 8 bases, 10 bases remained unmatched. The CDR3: CASSLVGAGASDIQYF. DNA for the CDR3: TGTGCCAGCAGCTTAGTAGGAGCGGGGGCCTCCGACATTCAGTACTTC.

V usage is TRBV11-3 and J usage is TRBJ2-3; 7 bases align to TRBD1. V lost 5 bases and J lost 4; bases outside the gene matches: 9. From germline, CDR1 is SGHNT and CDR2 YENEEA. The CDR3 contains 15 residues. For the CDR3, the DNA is TGTGCCAGCAGCCTGCGACAGGGCCTCGCAGATACGCAGTATTTT. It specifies CASSLRQGLADTQYF.

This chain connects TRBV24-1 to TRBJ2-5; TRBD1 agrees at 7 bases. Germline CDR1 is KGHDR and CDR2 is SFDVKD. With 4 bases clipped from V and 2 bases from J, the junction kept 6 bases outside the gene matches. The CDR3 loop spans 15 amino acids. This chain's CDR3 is CATSDPGQLQETQYF. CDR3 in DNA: TGTGCCACCAGTGACCCGGGACAGCTACAAGAGACCCAGTACTTC.

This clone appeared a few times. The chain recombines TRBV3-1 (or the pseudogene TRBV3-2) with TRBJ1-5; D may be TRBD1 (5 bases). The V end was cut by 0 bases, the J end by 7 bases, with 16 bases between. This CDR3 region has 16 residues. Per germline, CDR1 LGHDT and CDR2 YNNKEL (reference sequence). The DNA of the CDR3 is TGTGCCAGCAGCCAAGATCCAGGGCAAACTGGACAGCCCCAGCATTTT. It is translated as CASSQDPGQTGQPQHF.

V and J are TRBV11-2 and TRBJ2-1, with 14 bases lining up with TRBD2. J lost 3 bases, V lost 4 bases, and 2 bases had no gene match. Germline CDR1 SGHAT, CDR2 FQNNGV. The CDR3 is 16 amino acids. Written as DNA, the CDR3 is TGTGCCAGCAGCTCCGGACTAGCGGGGGGCTACAATGAGCAGTTCTTC. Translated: CASSSGLAGGYNEQFF.

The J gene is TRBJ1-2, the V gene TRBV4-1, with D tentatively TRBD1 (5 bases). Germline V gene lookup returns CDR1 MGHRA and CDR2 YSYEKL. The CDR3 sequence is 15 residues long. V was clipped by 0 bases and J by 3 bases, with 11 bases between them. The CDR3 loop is CASSQDRDRHYGYTF. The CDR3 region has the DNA TGCGCCAGCAGCCAAGATCGCGACAGACACTATGGCTACACCTTC.

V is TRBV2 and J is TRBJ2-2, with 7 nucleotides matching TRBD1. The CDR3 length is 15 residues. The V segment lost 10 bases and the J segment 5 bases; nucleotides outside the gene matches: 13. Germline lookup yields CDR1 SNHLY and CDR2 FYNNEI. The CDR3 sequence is CATRSRQGWTGELFF. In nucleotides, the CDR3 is TGTGCCACCCGGAGTAGACAGGGTTGGACCGGGGAGCTGTTTTTT.

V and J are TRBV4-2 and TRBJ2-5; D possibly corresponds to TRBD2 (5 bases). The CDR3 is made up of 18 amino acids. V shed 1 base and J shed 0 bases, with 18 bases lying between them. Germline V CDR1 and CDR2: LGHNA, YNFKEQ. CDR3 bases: TGTGCCAGCAGCCAAGGACATATGCTAGCAGGCCACCAAGAGACCCAGTACTTC. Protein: CASSQGHMLAGHQETQYF.

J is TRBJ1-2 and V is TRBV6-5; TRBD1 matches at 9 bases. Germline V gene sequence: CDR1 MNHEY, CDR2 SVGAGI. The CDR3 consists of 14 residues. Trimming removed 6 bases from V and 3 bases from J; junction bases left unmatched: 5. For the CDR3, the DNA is TGTGCCAGCAGGGGACAGGGTTCGTACTATGGCTACACCTTC. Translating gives CASRGQGSYYGYTF.

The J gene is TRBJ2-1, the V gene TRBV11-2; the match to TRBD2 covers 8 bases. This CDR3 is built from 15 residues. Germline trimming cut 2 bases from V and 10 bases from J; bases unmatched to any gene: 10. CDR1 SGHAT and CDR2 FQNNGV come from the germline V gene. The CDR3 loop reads CASSLTTGGPREQFF. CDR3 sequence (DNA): TGTGCCAGCAGCTTAACGACGGGGGGGCCTCGGGAGCAGTTCTTC. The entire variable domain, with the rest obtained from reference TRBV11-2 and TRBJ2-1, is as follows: EAGVAQSPRYKIIEKRQSVAFWCNPISGHATLYWYQQILGQGPKLLIQFQNNGVVDDSQLPKDRFSAERLKGVDSTLKIQPAKLEDSAVYLCASSLTTGGPREQFFGPGTRLTVL.

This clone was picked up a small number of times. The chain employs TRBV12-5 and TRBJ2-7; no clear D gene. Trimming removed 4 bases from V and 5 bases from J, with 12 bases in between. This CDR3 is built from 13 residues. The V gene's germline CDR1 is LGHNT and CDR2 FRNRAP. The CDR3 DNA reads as TGTGCTAGTGGTTCCGACACGAAGAACGAGCAGTACTTC. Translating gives CASGSDTKNEQYF.

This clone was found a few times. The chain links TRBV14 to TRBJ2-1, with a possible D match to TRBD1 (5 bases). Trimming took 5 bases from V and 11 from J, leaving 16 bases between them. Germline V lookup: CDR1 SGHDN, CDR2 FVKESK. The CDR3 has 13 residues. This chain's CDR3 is CASSVTVTLQQFF. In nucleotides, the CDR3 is TGTGCCAGCAGCGTGACAGTCACCCTTCAGCAGTTCTTC.

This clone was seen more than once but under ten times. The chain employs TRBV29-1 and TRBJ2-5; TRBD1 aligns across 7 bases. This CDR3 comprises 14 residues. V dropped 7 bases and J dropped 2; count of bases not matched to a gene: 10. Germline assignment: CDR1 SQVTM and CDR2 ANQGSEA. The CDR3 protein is CSAPDRLKQETQYF. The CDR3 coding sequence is TGCAGCGCTCCGGACAGGCTCAAACAAGAGACCCAGTACTTC.

The CDR3 sequence is CAWSPRTGGANYGYTF. For the CDR3, the DNA is TGTGCCTGGAGTCCCAGGACAGGGGGCGCCAACTATGGCTACACCTTC. The gene calls are TRBV30 and TRBJ1-2, with 11 bases aligning to TRBD1. Germline-derived CDR1 and CDR2 are GTSNPN and SVGIG (reference sequence). The CDR3 contains 16 residues. After removal of 2 bases from V and 2 bases from J, the junction contained 7 bases not matched to a gene.

The CDR3 is CATSGTGTYNEQFF. The CDR3 DNA sequence: TGTGCCACAAGCGGGACAGGGACCTACAATGAGCAGTTCTTC. The V call is TRBV24-1, the J call TRBJ2-1; TRBD1 matches 9 bases. Trimming removed 10 bases from V and 2 bases from J; junction bases left unmatched: 5. The CDR3 consists of 14 residues. From germline, CDR1 is KGHDR and CDR2 SFDVKD.

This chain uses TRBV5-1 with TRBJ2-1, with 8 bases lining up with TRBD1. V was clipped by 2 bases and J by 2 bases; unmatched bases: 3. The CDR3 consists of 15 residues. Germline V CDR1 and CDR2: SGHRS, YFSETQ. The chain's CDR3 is CASSLPGGTYNEQFF. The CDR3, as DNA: TGCGCCAGCAGCTTACCAGGGGGCACCTACAATGAGCAGTTCTTC. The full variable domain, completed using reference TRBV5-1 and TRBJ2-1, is KAGVTQTPRYLIKTRGQQVTLSCSPISGHRSVSWYQQTPGQGLQFLFEYFSETQRNKGNFPGRFSGRQFSNSRSEMNVSTLELGDSALYLCASSLPGGTYNEQFFGPGTRLTVL.

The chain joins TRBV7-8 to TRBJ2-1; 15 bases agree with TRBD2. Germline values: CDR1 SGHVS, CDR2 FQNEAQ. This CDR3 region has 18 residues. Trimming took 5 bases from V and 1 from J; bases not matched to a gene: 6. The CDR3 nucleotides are TGTGCCAGCAGCACGCGGACTAGCGGGGGGGAATCCTACAATGAGCAGTTCTTC. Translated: CASSTRTSGGESYNEQFF.

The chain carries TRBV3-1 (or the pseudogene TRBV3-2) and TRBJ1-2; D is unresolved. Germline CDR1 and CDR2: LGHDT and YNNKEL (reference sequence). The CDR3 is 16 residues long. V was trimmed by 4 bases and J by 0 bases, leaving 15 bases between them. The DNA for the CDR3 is TGTGCCAGCAGCCCAATAGGTTCCACTACTAACTATGGCTACACCTTC. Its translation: CASSPIGSTTNYGYTF.

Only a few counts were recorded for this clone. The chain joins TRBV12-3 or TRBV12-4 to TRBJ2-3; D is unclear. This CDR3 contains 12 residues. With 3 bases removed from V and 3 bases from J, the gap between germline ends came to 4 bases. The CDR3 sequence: CASSFGTDTQYF. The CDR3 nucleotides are TGTGCCAGCAGTTTCGGGACAGATACGCAGTATTTT.